The table lists the clone carrying this TCR beta chain with many counts. A junction boundary mismatches the germline segment, possibly from a read error. The CDR3 has 14 amino acids. Germline V gene data show CDR1 as SGHVS and CDR2 as FQNEAQ. The data originate from a study of regulatory T cells in long-lasting Graves disease. The time point here: newly diagnosed GD, antithyroid drugs for less than 3 months. RNA isolated from PBMCs was used to make the TCR library. CDR3-region Arm-PCR and iRepertoire HTBI primers produced the TCR beta libraries. TCRdb reanalysed the multiplex PCR reads using MiXCR and keeps one entry per CDR3 protein. The data hold 510,000 or so distinct CDR3 sequences, with around 13% observed a single time. A further study also used this sample, focusing on T cells in Graves' hyperthyroidism and ophthalmopathy.

This TCR came from a woman in her twenties or thirties with Graves disease. This chain joins TRBV7-8 and TRBJ1-2, with no clear D. The sample in question was peripheral blood mononuclear cells (PBMCs), obtained at new diagnosis, from a patient treated with antithyroid drugs. The CDR3 bases are TGCGCCAGCAGCTTGGCCGGGAGTAACTATGGCTACACCTTC. It yields the protein CASSLAGSNYGYTF.